A selection of T cell receptor beta chains follows, all from one sample in a study of T cell changes during pregnancy in multiple sclerosis. Repertoires were generated with immunoSEQ multiplex PCR, while TCRdb's copy carries only in-frame clones and drops some. The table shows about 40,000 clones, with roughly 94% occurring only once. This specimen consisted of peripheral blood, obtained in the third trimester of pregnancy. The receptors shown here come from a female donor with multiple sclerosis, enrolled in a pregnancy study. The CDR3 runs from the conserved cysteine through the conserved F or W. The order of the fields is V gene, clone size, D gene, J gene, CDR3 DNA, CDR3 protein. A D gene is named only where the DNA matches it firmly. Rows give clone size only sometimes, using once, few, many, or a class for an expanded clone.

TRBV5-4,NA,NA,TRBJ2-3,TGTGCCAGCACCCATTGGCCTAAACGGGCAGATACGCAGTATTTT,CASTHWPKRADTQYF
TRBV6-6,NA,NA,TRBJ1-1,TGTGCCAGCACCCCGGCGGACACTCCGAACACTGAAGCTTTCTTT,CASTPADTPNTEAFF
TRBV7-9,NA,TRBD2,TRBJ2-3,TGTGCCAGCAGCTTGCCTAGCGGGGGTGCAGATACGCAGTATTTT,CASSLPSGGADTQYF
TRBV5-1,NA,NA,TRBJ2-7,TGCGCCAGCAGCTTGGAAGGGGACGAGCAGTACTTC,CASSLEGDEQYF
TRBV2,NA,NA,TRBJ2-7,TGTGCCAGCAGTGTCCAGGGAACTTTCCACGAGCAGTACTTC,CASSVQGTFHEQYF
TRBV4-1,NA,TRBD2,TRBJ2-1,TGCGCCAGCAGCCAAGCTCTACTAGCGAAATACAATGAGCAGTTCTTC,CASSQALLAKYNEQFF
TRBV18,NA,NA,TRBJ2-1,TGTGCCAGCTCACCACCGGAGAGGGAATGGTACTACAATGAGCAGTTCTTC,CASSPPEREWYYNEQFF
TRBV19,NA,NA,TRBJ1-1,TGTGCCAGTAACAAGAACACTGAAGCTTTCTTT,CASNKNTEAFF
TRBV7-9,NA,NA,TRBJ2-4,TGTGCCAGCAGCTTAGGGCAGGGGATCCGAAACATTCAGTACTTC,CASSLGQGIRNIQYF
TRBV6-1,NA,NA,TRBJ1-1,TGTGCCAGCAAGGAGGTAGCTGAAGCTTTCTTT,CASKEVAEAFF
TRBV4-1,NA,TRBD2,TRBJ2-7,TGCGCCAGCAGCACGCTACCCGGGACTAGCGAACACGAGCAGTACTTC,CASSTLPGTSEHEQYF
TRBV9,NA,TRBD1,TRBJ1-3,TGTGCCAGCAGCGTAGATCTTCAGGGGGCAATAGGAAACACCATATATTTT,CASSVDLQGAIGNTIYF
TRBV9,NA,NA,TRBJ1-2,TGTGCCAGCAGCGTAACAGAAACCTATGGCTACACCTTC,CASSVTETYGYTF
TRBV5-1,NA,TRBD2,TRBJ2-3,TGCGCCAGCAATAGCGGGGGGCGCATAGATACGCAGTATTTT,CASNSGGRIDTQYF
TRBV18,few,TRBD1,TRBJ1-6,TGTGCCAGCTCACCGCTACAGGGGAAAGTTGATTCACCCCTCCACTTT,CASSPLQGKVDSPLHF
TRBV7-2,NA,TRBD1,TRBJ1-6,TGTGCCAGCAGCTGGGGACAGACGGGGGATTCACCCCTCCACTTT,CASSWGQTGDSPLHF
TRBV30,NA,NA,TRBJ2-1,TGTGCCTGGAGTGCACTTTACAATGAGCAGTTCTTC,CAWSALYNEQFF
TRBV27,NA,TRBD2,TRBJ2-2,TGTGCCAGCAGTCCAGGACTAGCGGGAGGATACACCGGGGAGCTGTTTTTT,CASSPGLAGGYTGELFF
TRBV7-8,NA,TRBD1,TRBJ1-2,TGTGCCAGCAGCATTACTGGACAGGGGGCGCAAGGCTACACCTTC,CASSITGQGAQGYTF
TRBV19,once,NA,TRBJ2-3,TGTGCCAGTAGTATAGGTGGGGGCCTCACAGATACGCAGTATTTT,CASSIGGGLTDTQYF
TRBV6-1,NA,TRBD2,TRBJ2-3,TGTGCCAGCATAGTTGGCGGGGGGGGGATCGCGCAGTATTTT,CASIVGGGGIAQYF
TRBV9,NA,TRBD1,TRBJ1-2,TGTGCCAGCAGCGTAGCGACAGGGGGCCCCACGAGCTACACCTTC,CASSVATGGPTSYTF
TRBV29-1,NA,TRBD2,TRBJ2-3,TGCAGCCCCAAGCTAGCGGGAACAGATACGCAGTATTTT,CSPKLAGTDTQYF
TRBV9,NA,NA,TRBJ2-7,TGTGCCAGCAGCGTAGTCGAGGGCTTTGAGCAGTACTTC,CASSVVEGFEQYF
TRBV29-1,NA,NA,TRBJ1-2,TGCAGCGTTGAAACCCGGACAGAATATGGCTACACCTTC,CSVETRTEYGYTF
TRBV2,NA,TRBD2,TRBJ2-3,TGTGCCAGCAGTGAGTCAGCGGGAGGAATCGGTACGCAGTATTTT,CASSESAGGIGTQYF
TRBV5-1,NA,TRBD2,TRBJ2-2,TGCGCCAGCAGCCCTGGACTAGCGGGAGGGCCGGGGAACACCGGGGAGCTGTTTTTT,CASSPGLAGGPGNTGELFF
TRBV27,NA,NA,TRBJ2-2,TGTGCCAGCAGTTTGAGTCAGGGTTTTTCCGGGGAGCTGTTTTTT,CASSLSQGFSGELFF
TRBV2,NA,TRBD2,TRBJ2-1,TGTGCCAGCAGTGGACTAGCGGGAGGGTATGAGCAGTTCTTC,CASSGLAGGYEQFF
TRBV10-2,NA,NA,TRBJ2-2,TGCGCCAGCAGTGTGAAACTTTCGGGGAAGCTAAACACCGGGGAGCTGTTTTTT,CASSVKLSGKLNTGELFF
TRBV5-1,once,TRBD2,TRBJ2-1,TGCGCCAGCAGCTTGGCCGGGGTAGCGGGAGGAAATGAGCAGTTCTTC,CASSLAGVAGGNEQFF
TRBV2,NA,NA,TRBJ1-1,TGTGCCAGCACCCACACGGGGGGTGGGGACACTGAAGCTTTCTTT,CASTHTGGGDTEAFF
TRBV27,NA,TRBD1,TRBJ1-5,TGTGCCAGCAGTAACACCGGGACAGAGACTTATAGCAATCAGCCCCAGCATTTT,CASSNTGTETYSNQPQHF
TRBV12-2,once,NA,TRBJ1-6,TGTGCAAGTCGCGCAGGGAGGGGATCACCCCTCCACTTT,CASRAGRGSPLHF
TRBV19,few,TRBD1,TRBJ1-1,TGTGCCAGTAGTAGTGGGGGACAGTCTCTCGCTGAAGCTTTCTTT,CASSSGGQSLAEAFF
TRBV21-1,once,NA,TRBJ2-3,TGTGCCAGCAGCAAAGCTTTGAGAGTCGATGGAGATACGCAGTATTTT,CASSKALRVDGDTQYF
TRBV10-3,NA,TRBD2,TRBJ2-1,TGTGCCATCAGTGAGACTAGCGGGAGGAATGAGCAGTTCTTC,CAISETSGRNEQFF
TRBV12-5,NA,TRBD2,TRBJ2-5,TGTGCTAGTGGTTGGGGACTAGTTGAGACCCAGTACTTC,CASGWGLVETQYF
TRBV5-1,NA,TRBD1,TRBJ2-7,TGCGCCAGCATGAGGCAGGGGGCTGGGGAGCAGTACTTC,CASMRQGAGEQYF
TRBV5-6,NA,NA,TRBJ2-2,TGTGCCAGCAGCTTGCTCCCCGGGGAGCTGTTTTTT,CASSLLPGELFF
TRBV6-5,NA,TRBD2,TRBJ2-1,TGTGCCAGCAGTGGGGGACTAGCGGGAGTCAATGAGCAGTTCTTC,CASSGGLAGVNEQFF
TRBV6-1,NA,TRBD1,TRBJ1-1,TGTGCCAGCAGTCAAACAGGGGTGGGTGTCGCTGAAGCTTTCTTT,CASSQTGVGVAEAFF
TRBV30,NA,TRBD1,TRBJ2-3,TGTGCCTGGGAGACAGGGTCAGATACGCAGTATTTT,CAWETGSDTQYF
TRBV4-2,NA,NA,TRBJ2-7,TGTGCCAGCAGCACAGGGACACCGAGCTCCTACGAGCAGTACTTC,CASSTGTPSSYEQYF
TRBV5-1,NA,NA,TRBJ1-1,TGCGCCAGCAGCTTGAGAGACACTGAAGCTTTCTTT,CASSLRDTEAFF
TRBV7-3,NA,NA,TRBJ1-1,TGTGCCAGCAGCACCACAGGGAACACTGAAGCTTTCTTT,CASSTTGNTEAFF
TRBV5-1,NA,TRBD1,TRBJ2-2,TGCGCCAGCAGCCGCGGGTTGGGACAGGGAACCACCGGGGAGCTGTTTTTT,CASSRGLGQGTTGELFF
TRBV5-8,once,NA,TRBJ2-1,TGTGCCAGCTCCCGCAGTTCCGGGACTTACAATGAGCAGTTCTTC,CASSRSSGTYNEQFF
TRBV7-6,NA,NA,TRBJ1-3,TGTGCCAGCAGCTTCAACAGGGATCTCTCTGGAAACACCATATATTTT,CASSFNRDLSGNTIYF
TRBV5-5,NA,NA,TRBJ2-7,TGTGCCAGCAGCTTAGGGGCCAACAACAACTACGAGCAGTACTTC,CASSLGANNNYEQYF